Here is one T cell receptor beta chain with its context. V lost 4 bases to trimming and J lost 6 bases; unmatched junction nucleotides: 5. The CDR3 is made up of 15 amino acids. Germline V gene lookup returns CDR1 KGHDR and CDR2 SFDVKD. The data belong to a study of blood T cell repertoires in COVID-19. Authors' processing steps: Reference gene primer amplification gave estimated nucleated cell counts. Generated by immunoSEQ multiplex PCR, the TCRdb table keeps only in-frame clones and is missing some. From that table come the V and J calls and clone size; the DNA was used to work out D and trimming. Of about 98,000 clones in the sample, approximately 81% were seen once.

This chain connects TRBV24-1 to TRBJ1-5; the match to TRBD1 covers 10 bases. Source material: peripheral blood. The sequence was collected from a woman of 80 years or more with acute or convalescent COVID-19. The CDR3 DNA is TGTGCCACCAGTGAACCGGGACAGGGGCTTCAGCCCCAGCATTTT. It is translated as CATSEPGQGLQPQHF.